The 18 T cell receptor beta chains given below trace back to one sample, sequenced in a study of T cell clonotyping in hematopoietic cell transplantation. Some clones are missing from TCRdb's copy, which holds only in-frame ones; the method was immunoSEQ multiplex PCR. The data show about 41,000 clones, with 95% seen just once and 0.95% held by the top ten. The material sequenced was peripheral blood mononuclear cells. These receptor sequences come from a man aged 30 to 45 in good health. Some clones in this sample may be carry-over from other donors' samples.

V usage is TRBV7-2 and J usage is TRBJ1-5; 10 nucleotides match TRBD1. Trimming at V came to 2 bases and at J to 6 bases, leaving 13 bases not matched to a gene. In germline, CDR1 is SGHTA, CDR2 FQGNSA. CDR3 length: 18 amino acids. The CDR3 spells CASSLKSTGTGDPQPQHF. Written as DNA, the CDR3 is TGTGCCAGCAGCTTAAAAAGTACGGGGACAGGGGACCCTCAGCCCCAGCATTTT.

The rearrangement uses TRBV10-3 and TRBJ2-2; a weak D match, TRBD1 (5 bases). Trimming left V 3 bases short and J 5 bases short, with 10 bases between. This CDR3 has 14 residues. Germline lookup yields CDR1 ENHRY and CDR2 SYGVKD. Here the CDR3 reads CAISEKSGTGELFF. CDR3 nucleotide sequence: TGTGCCATCAGTGAAAAATCAGGGACCGGGGAGCTGTTTTTT.

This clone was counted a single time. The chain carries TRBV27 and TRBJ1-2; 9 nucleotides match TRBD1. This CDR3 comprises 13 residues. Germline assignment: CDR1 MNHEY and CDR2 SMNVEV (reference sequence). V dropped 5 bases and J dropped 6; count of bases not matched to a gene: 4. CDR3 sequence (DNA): TGTGCCAGCAGTCCGTACAGGGGGCATGGCTACACCTTC. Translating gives CASSPYRGHGYTF.

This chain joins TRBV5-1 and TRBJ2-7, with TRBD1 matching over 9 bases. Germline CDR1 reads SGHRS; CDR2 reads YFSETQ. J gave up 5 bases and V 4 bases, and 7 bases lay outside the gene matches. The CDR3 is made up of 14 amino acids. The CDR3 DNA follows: TGCGCCAGCAGCCAGACAGGGGACAGGGACGAGCAGTACTTC. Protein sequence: CASSQTGDRDEQYF.

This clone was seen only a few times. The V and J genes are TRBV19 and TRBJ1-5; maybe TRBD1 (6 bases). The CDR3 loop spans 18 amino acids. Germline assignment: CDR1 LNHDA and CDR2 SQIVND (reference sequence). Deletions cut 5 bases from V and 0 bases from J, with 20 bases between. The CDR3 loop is CASSAGTTRGYSNQPQHF. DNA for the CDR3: TGTGCCAGTAGTGCCGGGACAACCAGGGGCTATAGCAATCAGCCCCAGCATTTT.

CDR3 residues: CSVEDTDYGYTF. In DNA form, the CDR3 reads TGCAGCGTTGAAGACACCGACTATGGCTACACCTTC. The J gene is TRBJ1-2, the V gene TRBV29-1; D remains unclear. Looked up from germline, CDR1 is SQVTM and CDR2 is ANQGSEA. CDR3 length: 12 residues. V was pared by 0 bases and J by 3 bases, with 5 bases between.

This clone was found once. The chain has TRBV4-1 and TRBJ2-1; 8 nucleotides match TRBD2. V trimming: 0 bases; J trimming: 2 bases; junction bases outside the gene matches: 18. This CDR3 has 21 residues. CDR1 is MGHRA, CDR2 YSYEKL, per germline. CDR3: CASSQDTGLAGLLRAYNEQFF. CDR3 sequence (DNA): TGCGCCAGCAGCCAAGATACCGGGCTAGCGGGCCTCTTGAGGGCCTACAATGAGCAGTTCTTC.

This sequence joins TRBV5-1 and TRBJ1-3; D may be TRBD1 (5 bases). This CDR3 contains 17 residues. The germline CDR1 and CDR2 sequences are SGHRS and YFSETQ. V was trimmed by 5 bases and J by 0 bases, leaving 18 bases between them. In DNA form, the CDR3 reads TGCGCCAGCAGAATCCTTCCGGGGCCAAGCTCTGGAAACACCATATATTTT. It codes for CASRILPGPSSGNTIYF.

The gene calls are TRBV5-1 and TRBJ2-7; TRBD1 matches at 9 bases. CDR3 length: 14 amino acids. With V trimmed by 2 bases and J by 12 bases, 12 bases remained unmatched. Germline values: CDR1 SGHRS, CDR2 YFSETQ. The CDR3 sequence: CASSLEQGATPLYF. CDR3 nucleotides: TGCGCCAGCAGCTTAGAACAGGGGGCAACGCCCTTGTACTTC. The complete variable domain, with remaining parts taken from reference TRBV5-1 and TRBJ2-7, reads KAGVTQTPRYLIKTRGQQVTLSCSPISGHRSVSWYQQTPGQGLQFLFEYFSETQRNKGNFPGRFSGRQFSNSRSEMNVSTLELGDSALYLCASSLEQGATPLYFGPGTRLTVT.

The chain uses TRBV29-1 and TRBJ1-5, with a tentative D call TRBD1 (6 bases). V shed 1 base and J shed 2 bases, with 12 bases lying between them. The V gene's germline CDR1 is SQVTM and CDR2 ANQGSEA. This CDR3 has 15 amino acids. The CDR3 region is CSVEVGGSGNQPQHF. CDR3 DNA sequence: TGCAGCGTTGAAGTAGGGGGGAGCGGCAATCAGCCCCAGCATTTT.

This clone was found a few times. The CDR3 loop reads CASSQVGEYREQYF. CDR3 coding DNA: TGTGCCAGCAGCCAAGTTGGGGAGTATCGAGAGCAGTACTTC. The chain carries TRBV14 and TRBJ2-7, with a tentative D call TRBD2 (5 bases). The CDR3 consists of 14 residues. Trimming removed 1 base from V and 7 bases from J, with 14 bases in between. The V gene's germline CDR1 is SGHDN and CDR2 FVKESK.

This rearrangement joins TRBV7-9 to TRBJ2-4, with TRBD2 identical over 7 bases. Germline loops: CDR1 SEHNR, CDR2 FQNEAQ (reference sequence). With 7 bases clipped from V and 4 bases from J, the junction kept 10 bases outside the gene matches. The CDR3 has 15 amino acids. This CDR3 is CASNPPGLGKNIQYF. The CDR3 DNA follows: TGTGCCAGCAACCCCCCCGGACTAGGGAAAAACATTCAGTACTTC.

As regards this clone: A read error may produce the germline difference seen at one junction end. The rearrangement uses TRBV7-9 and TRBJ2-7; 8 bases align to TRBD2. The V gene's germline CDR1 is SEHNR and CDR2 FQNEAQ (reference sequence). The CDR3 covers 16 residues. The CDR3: CASSLVGTRGSSEQYF. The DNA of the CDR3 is TGTGCCAGCAGCTTAGTGGGGACTAGAGGTTCCTCCGAGCAGTACTTC.

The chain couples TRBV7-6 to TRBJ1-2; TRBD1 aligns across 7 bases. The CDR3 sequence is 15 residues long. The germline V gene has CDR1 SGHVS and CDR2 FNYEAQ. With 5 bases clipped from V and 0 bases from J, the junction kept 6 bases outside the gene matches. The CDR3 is CASSKGTVTNYGYTF. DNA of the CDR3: TGTGCCAGCAGCAAGGGGACAGTGACTAACTATGGCTACACCTTC. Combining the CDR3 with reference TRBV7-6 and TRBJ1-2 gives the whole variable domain GAGVSQSPRYKVTKRGQDVALRCDPISGHVSLYWYRQALGQGPEFLTYFNYEAQQDKSGLPNDRFSAERPEGSISTLTIQRTEQRDSAMYRCASSKGTVTNYGYTFGSGTRLTVV.

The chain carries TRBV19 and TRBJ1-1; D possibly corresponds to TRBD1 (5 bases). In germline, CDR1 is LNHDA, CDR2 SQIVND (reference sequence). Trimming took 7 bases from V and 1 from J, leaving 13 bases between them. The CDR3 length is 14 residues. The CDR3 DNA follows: TGTGCCAGTATCGCAGGGAGGACGAACACTGAAGCTTTCTTT. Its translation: CASIAGRTNTEAFF. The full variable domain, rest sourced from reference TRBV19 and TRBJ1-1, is DGGITQSPKYLFRKEGQNVTLSCEQNLNHDAMYWYRQDPGQGLRLIYYSQIVNDFQKGDIAEGYSVSREKKESFPLTVTSAQKNPTAFYLCASIAGRTNTEAFFGQGTRLTVV.

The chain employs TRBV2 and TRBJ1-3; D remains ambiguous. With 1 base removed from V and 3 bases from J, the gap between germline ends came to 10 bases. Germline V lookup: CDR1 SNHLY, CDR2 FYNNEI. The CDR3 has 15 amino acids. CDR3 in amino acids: CASSEGPGHGNTIYF. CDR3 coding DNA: TGTGCCAGCAGTGAAGGGCCGGGCCATGGAAACACCATATATTTT.

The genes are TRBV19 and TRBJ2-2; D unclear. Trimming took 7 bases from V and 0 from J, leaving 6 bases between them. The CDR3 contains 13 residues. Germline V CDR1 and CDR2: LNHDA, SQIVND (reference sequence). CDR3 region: CASTESNTGELFF. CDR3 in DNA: TGTGCCAGTACGGAGTCGAACACCGGGGAGCTGTTTTTT.

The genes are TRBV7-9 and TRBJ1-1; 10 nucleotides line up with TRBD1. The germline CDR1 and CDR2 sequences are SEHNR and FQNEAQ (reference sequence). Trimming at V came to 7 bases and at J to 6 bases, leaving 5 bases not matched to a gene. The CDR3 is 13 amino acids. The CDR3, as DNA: TGTGCCAGCAACGGGGACAGGGGATCTGAAGCTTTCTTT. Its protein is CASNGDRGSEAFF.